The next 27 T cell receptor beta chains were all read from a single sample in a study of cytomegalovirus exposure and HLA in healthy donors. Measured with immunoSEQ multiplex PCR; TCRdb has only the in-frame clones, and not every one. The sample has around 120,000 clones; 70% to 90% are singletons. The sequencing input was PBMCs. Source of these receptors: a woman aged 18 to 35 in good health and CMV-seropositive.

The rearrangement uses TRBV6-1 and TRBJ2-7; 9 bases fit TRBD1. CDR3 length: 15 residues. V gave up 9 bases and J gave up 3 bases; unmatched junction bases: 12. Germline-derived CDR1 and CDR2 are MNHNS and SASEGT. The CDR3 bases are TGTGCCAGTACCTATCCGGGACAGGGTATCTACGAGCAGTACTTC. Amino acids: CASTYPGQGIYEQYF.

The chain carries TRBV7-6 and TRBJ2-7; 9 bases agree with TRBD1. V shed 5 bases, J shed 1 base, and the junction held 6 bases outside the gene matches. In germline, CDR1 is SGHVS, CDR2 FNYEAQ. The CDR3 runs 15 residues. CDR3 DNA sequence: TGTGCCAGCAGCCGGGACAGGGCACCTTCCTACGAGCAGTACTTC. Protein: CASSRDRAPSYEQYF.

J is TRBJ2-1 and V is TRBV2, with D possibly being TRBD2 (6 bases). Trimming removed 4 bases from V and 14 bases from J, with 18 bases in between. The length of the CDR3 is 13 residues. Germline CDR1 reads SNHLY; CDR2 reads FYNNEI. The CDR3 sequence: CASSGSRQGGKFF. The CDR3 region has the DNA TGTGCCAGCAGTGGTAGTAGGCAGGGAGGAAAGTTCTTC.

This chain joins TRBV9 and TRBJ1-1, with TRBD1 as a possible D gene (6 bases). From germline, CDR1 is SGDLS and CDR2 YYNGEE. This CDR3 has 16 amino acids. Trimming stripped 4 bases from V and 4 bases from J, with 20 bases between. The CDR3 protein is CASSTKEGGKPTEAFF. In DNA form, the CDR3 reads TGTGCCAGCAGCACCAAGGAGGGGGGGAAACCCACTGAAGCTTTCTTT.

The chain employs TRBV7-9 and TRBJ1-2, with 9 bases lining up with TRBD1. The trim removed 5 bases at V and 7 bases at J, leaving 8 bases unmatched. The CDR3 sequence is 14 residues long. Germline loops: CDR1 SEHNR, CDR2 FQNEAQ (reference sequence). Written as DNA, the CDR3 is TGTGCCAGCAGCCGTAACAGGGGGCCCGGTGGCTACACCTTC. It codes for CASSRNRGPGGYTF.

This clone was recorded only once. V usage is TRBV5-1 and J usage is TRBJ2-1, with D possibly being TRBD1 (6 bases). Germline CDR1 is SGHRS and CDR2 is YFSETQ. CDR3 size: 13 residues. Trimming took 1 base from V and 9 from J, leaving 11 bases between them. The CDR3 sequence is CASSLSPGVEQFF. In nucleotides, the CDR3 is TGCGCCAGCAGCTTGAGCCCAGGGGTTGAGCAGTTCTTC.

V and J are TRBV18 and TRBJ2-6; D possibly corresponds to TRBD1 (6 bases). Per the germline V gene, CDR1 is KGHSH and CDR2 is LQKENI. The CDR3 is 16 residues long. V shed 3 bases and J shed 2 bases, with 11 bases lying between them. CDR3 loop: CASSPNRVAGANVLTF. The CDR3 region has the DNA TGTGCCAGCTCACCCAACAGGGTTGCTGGGGCCAACGTCCTGACTTTC.

V and J are TRBV7-2 and TRBJ2-1; 9 nucleotides line up with TRBD2. The germline gives CDR1 SGHTA, CDR2 FQGNSA. The CDR3 is 16 amino acids. The V segment lost 6 bases and the J segment 1 base; nucleotides outside the gene matches: 7. In DNA, the CDR3 is TGTGCCAGCAGTTACTTAGCGGGGGCGTCCTACAATGAGCAGTTCTTC. Its translation: CASSYLAGASYNEQFF.

The rearrangement joins TRBV9 to TRBJ1-3; a possible D gene is TRBD1 (5 bases). V lost 7 bases, J lost 2 bases, and 10 bases lay in between. CDR3 length: 13 residues. The germline V gene has CDR1 SGDLS and CDR2 YYNGEE. For the CDR3, the DNA is TGTGCCAGCGGAGGGGTTGCTGGAAACACCATATATTTT. Translation gives CASGGVAGNTIYF.

This clone was observed a few times. This sequence joins TRBV30 and TRBJ1-2; no clear D. The CDR3 consists of 16 residues. The ends were cut back, 0 bases at V and 8 bases at J, with 22 bases in the middle. CDR1 and CDR2 (germline): GTSNPN, SVGIG (reference sequence). CDR3 loop: CAWSVPMGGLEWGYTF. The CDR3, as DNA: TGTGCCTGGAGTGTACCTATGGGAGGTTTGGAGTGGGGCTACACCTTC.

Worth noting for this clone: At one boundary the junction diverges from the germline segment, which might be a read error. The chain recombines TRBV7-7 with TRBJ2-1, with TRBD2 matching over 13 bases. The CDR3 sequence is 16 residues long. From germline, CDR1 is SSHAT and CDR2 FNYEAQ (reference sequence). The CDR3 bases are TGTGCTAGCAGCCCCGGGACTAGCGGGACCTACAATGAGCAGTTCTTC. It codes for CASSPGTSGTYNEQFF.

This clone was picked up one time. The CDR3 loop reads CASTHSGRQNQPQHF. DNA for the CDR3: TGTGCCAGCACCCATTCGGGAAGACAAAATCAGCCCCAGCATTTT. The genes are TRBV28 and TRBJ1-5, with D hard to call. The V gene lost 7 bases and the J gene lost 4 bases, with 17 bases spanning the gap. CDR3 size: 15 residues. Germline V gene sequence: CDR1 MDHEN, CDR2 SYDVKM.

This chain uses TRBV5-5 with TRBJ1-2; 7 bases match TRBD1. This CDR3 region has 19 residues. CDR1 is SGHKS, CDR2 YYEKEE, per germline (reference sequence). V was pared by 0 bases and J by 5 bases, with 19 bases of the junction left unmatched. The DNA of the CDR3 is TGTGCCAGCAGCTTGGCCAAGGTAGAGGGACAGAAATTCCTGTATGGCTACACCTTC. Translated, it gives CASSLAKVEGQKFLYGYTF.

The chain employs TRBV6-5 and TRBJ2-3; D is perhaps TRBD1 (8 bases). The germline V gene has CDR1 MNHEY and CDR2 SVGAGI. The CDR3 has 14 amino acids. The ends were cut back, 4 bases at V and 4 bases at J, with 12 bases in the middle. Here the CDR3 reads CASSLQGGADTQYF. The CDR3 DNA is TGTGCCAGCAGTTTACAGGGGGGGGCAGATACGCAGTATTTT.

The rearrangement joins TRBV23-1 to TRBJ2-7; D may be TRBD1 (5 bases). TRBV23-1 is an ORF for which the function is uncertain. The ends were cut back, 6 bases at V and 3 bases at J, with 9 bases in the middle. The CDR3 spans 12 residues. The DNA of the CDR3 is TGCGCCAGCAGCATTACAGGCTACGAGCAGTACTTC. The encoded protein is CASSITGYEQYF.

This clone was seen just once. The genes are TRBV15 and TRBJ2-5; 9 positions agree with TRBD2. In germline, CDR1 is LNHNV, CDR2 YYDKDF (reference sequence). There are 14 residues in the CDR3. J was trimmed by 3 bases and V by 5 bases; bases with no gene match: 4. The CDR3 reads CATSWAGGEETQYF. CDR3 in DNA: TGTGCCACCAGCTGGGCGGGGGGGGAAGAGACCCAGTACTTC.

This chain uses TRBV14 with TRBJ1-1; D is perhaps TRBD1 (6 bases). The CDR3 sequence is 14 residues long. V gave up 4 bases and J gave up 1 base, with 10 bases separating them. Germline V lookup: CDR1 SGHDN, CDR2 FVKESK. CDR3 DNA: TGTGCCAGCAGCCTGACAGGAGAGAACACTGAAGCTTTCTTT. It yields the protein CASSLTGENTEAFF.

The CDR3 bases are TGTGCCAGCAGGATAGCGGGATTCGGCACCGGGGAGCTGTTTTTT. It codes for CASRIAGFGTGELFF. The chain links TRBV27 to TRBJ2-2, with 8 positions matching TRBD2. Germline CDR1 is MNHEY and CDR2 is SMNVEV (reference sequence). V dropped 6 bases and J dropped 4; count of bases not matched to a gene: 7. The CDR3 is 15 residues long.

V usage is TRBV10-3 and J usage is TRBJ1-1; unclear D gene. V lost 8 bases, J lost 0 bases, and 10 bases lay in between. The CDR3 covers 13 residues. The germline V gene encodes CDR1 ENHRY and CDR2 SYGVKD. The CDR3 DNA reads as TGTGCCATCGAGGGTGTGATGAACACTGAAGCTTTCTTT. Translation: CAIEGVMNTEAFF.

V usage is TRBV9 and J usage is TRBJ2-3; 10 nucleotides line up with TRBD2. The CDR3 loop spans 15 amino acids. Trimming took 1 base from V and 6 from J; bases not matched to a gene: 5. CDR1 is SGDLS and CDR2 is YYNGEE in the germline V gene. The CDR3 sequence is CASSVIAGGEDTQYF. The DNA of the CDR3 is TGTGCCAGCAGCGTAATAGCGGGGGGTGAGGATACGCAGTATTTT.

The chain employs TRBV6-5 and TRBJ1-6; 8 bases fit TRBD1. Germline V lookup: CDR1 MNHEY, CDR2 SVGAGI. The CDR3 consists of 15 residues. V trimming: 7 bases; J trimming: 7 bases; junction bases outside the gene matches: 9. CDR3 amino acids: CASKLNRGTNSPLHF. CDR3 nucleotides: TGTGCCAGCAAATTAAACAGGGGGACCAATTCACCCCTCCACTTT.

The chain uses TRBV6-1 and TRBJ2-3; D possibly corresponds to TRBD2 (5 bases). This CDR3 is 15 amino acids long. The V gene lost 1 base and the J gene lost 3 bases, with 11 bases spanning the gap. In germline, CDR1 is MNHNS, CDR2 SASEGT. CDR3 in amino acids: CASSEEREATDTQYF. CDR3 DNA: TGTGCCAGCAGTGAAGAGAGGGAAGCTACAGATACGCAGTATTTT.

The chain joins TRBV7-8 to TRBJ2-7; D is possibly TRBD1 (6 bases). The germline V gene has CDR1 SGHVS and CDR2 FQNEAQ. CDR3 length: 15 residues. V was trimmed by 1 base and J by 5 bases, leaving 15 bases between them. This CDR3 reads CASSLVRAGAHEQYF. In DNA form, the CDR3 reads TGTGCCAGCAGCTTAGTTAGGGCAGGGGCCCACGAGCAGTACTTC.

V and J are TRBV9 and TRBJ2-3; TRBD1 matches 9 bases. Trimming removed 4 bases from V and 3 bases from J; junction bases left unmatched: 12. CDR1 is SGDLS, CDR2 YYNGEE, per germline. The CDR3 consists of 17 residues. The CDR3 sequence: CASSSRGGGQGTDTQYF. CDR3 coding DNA: TGTGCCAGCAGCTCAAGAGGCGGGGGACAGGGTACAGATACGCAGTATTTT.

This clone was seen ten or more times. V gene TRBV7-9 combines with J gene TRBJ2-2; 9 bases map to TRBD1. The CDR3 runs 16 residues. The trim removed 4 bases at V and 3 bases at J, leaving 6 bases unmatched. CDR1 SEHNR and CDR2 FQNEAQ come from the germline V gene (reference sequence). The CDR3 DNA reads TGTGCCAGCAGCTCCGGGACAGGGTTTTACACCGGGGAGCTGTTTTTT. Translation gives CASSSGTGFYTGELFF.

This clone was observed once. DNA for the CDR3: TGTGCCAGCAGCCGGGGACAGGGCACGGACTACACCTTC. Encoded protein: CASSRGQGTDYTF. This chain links TRBV5-5 with TRBJ1-2; 9 nucleotides line up with TRBD1. Trimming at V came to 4 bases and at J to 10 bases, leaving 8 bases not matched to a gene. This CDR3 is built from 13 residues. CDR1 SGHKS and CDR2 YYEKEE come from the germline V gene (reference sequence).

As regards this clone: The junction shows a germline mismatch at one end, possibly a read error. The chain carries TRBV2 and TRBJ1-2; 7 bases fit TRBD1. The CDR3 is made up of 13 amino acids. Germline CDR1 SNHLY, CDR2 FYNNEI. Here the CDR3 DNA reads TGTGCCAGCAGTGAACAGACAGGGTTCGGGCCCACGTTC. This gives the protein CASSEQTGFGPTF.